This T cell receptor beta chain was identified in a study of T cells in Graves' hyperthyroidism and ophthalmopathy. These patients, aged 18 to 65, had recently diagnosed hyperthyroidism lasting under 2 months. Uncontrolled infection, other autoimmune disease, pregnancy or lactation disqualified patients from enrolment. Orbital computed tomography and thyroid ultrasound, together with serum TRAb and thyroxine and clinical symptoms, were used for diagnoses. This clonotype was counted many times. V lost 8 bases and J lost 2, with 13 bases in between. The CDR3 spans 13 residues. CDR1 is MDHEN and CDR2 is SYDVKM in the germline V gene. Authors of the study amplified TCR beta CDR3 regions from RNA transcripts. First-round RT-PCR with HTBI primers amplified the TCR CDR3 region. TCRdb ran MiXCR on the multiplex PCR reads and lists one entry per CDR3 protein. The data show about 500,000 distinct CDR3 sequences, over 15% seen once.

The sample was blood. The J gene is TRBJ2-7, the V gene TRBV28; tentative D call: TRBD2 (5 bases). This sequence originates from a woman under 30 with Graves' hyperthyroidism. CDR3 in DNA: TGTGCCAGCCAGGAGGCTTCTACCTACGAGCAGTACTTC. This sequence encodes CASQEASTYEQYF.